The text below deals with one TCR beta chain. This clonotype showed up just a few times. Its cognate antigen has yet to be identified. No base quality information exists; no much larger clone differs at one position. This specimen comes from a study of T-cell memory formation after mild COVID-19 (dated by TCRdb to the early 2020s). Study-level background: Most TCR sequence clusters were specific to one of the two donors. In a couple of donors, T-cell clones that expanded and contracted after mild COVID-19 were tracked by sequencing TCRalpha and TCRbeta repertoires over time. The cohort was made up of two young adult volunteers, one female and one male, who were previously healthy. Points the paper makes about the study in general: Contracting CD4+ clones were located mainly in the CM and EM memory subsets, whereas CD8+ clones were found to be enriched in EMRA. Only two mild cases were covered by the study, and larger cohorts that include severe cases with pre-infection samples were considered necessary. The detection of some responding clones in pre-infection memory suggests that pre-existing cross-reactive memory T cells joined the SARS-CoV-2 response. From day 15 to 85, contracting clones showed balanced CD4/CD8 phenotypes, whereas a second wave of clones that expanded from day 15 to 37 leaned towards CD4+. SARS-CoV-2 specificity of the second-wave clones peaking on day 37 was not confirmed.

The instrument was an Illumina NovaSeq 6000. TCRalpha and TCRbeta cDNA libraries were built by 5'RACE with constant-segment primers, adding sample barcodes and unique molecular identifiers. RNA was extracted from every sample with Trizol reagent. The libraries were amplified in two PCR steps, and the second step added a second sample barcode and Illumina TruSeq adapters. The libraries were sequenced on an Illumina NovaSeq using 2 x 150 bp paired-end reads. In the source study's methods: Demultiplexing of reads and collapsing into UMI-guided consensus sequences were performed with migec v1.2.7. With mixcr v2.1.11, UMI consensuses were aligned to TRA and TRB V and J templates and assembled into clonotypes. A clonotype was counted as expanded or contracted only when both edgeR and NoisET called the clonotype significant, with the noise models trained on biological replicates. For edgeR calls, the thresholds were a false discovery rate-adjusted p below 0.01 and a log2 fold-change of 1. As an exploratory analysis of dynamics, max-normalized trajectories of the 1000 most abundant clonotypes were examined with PCA combined with hierarchical clustering. The CD4 or CD8 phenotype of responding clones was assigned using the separately sequenced CD4+ and CD8+ repertoires. TCRdb cleaned the public reads at Q25 with fastp, built clones with MiXCR and kept in-frame beta chains. Each record represents a unique CDR3 protein, reported with the most common genes and DNA among its rows. TCRdb's processing, not the authors' own work, is the source of the V and J calls. In this sample the table shows under 550,000 distinct CDR3 sequences, 18% of which occur a single time. The top ten clones comprise about 22% of the sample.

V lost 5 bases and J lost 2 bases, and the count of bases not matched to a germline gene is 3. The CDR3, cysteine through phenylalanine, is 15 amino acids long. Only the CDR3 portion is preserved as DNA: 45 bases, with reading frame beginning at the first base. The germline V gene sets CDR1 to SGHVS and CDR2 to FQNEAQ. Ficoll-Paque density gradient centrifugation was the method used to isolate PBMCs. The rearrangement joined TRBV7-8 to TRBJ2-5; 12 central nucleotides agree with TRBD2. The source material was PBMCs or a T cell subset sorted from them (not recorded which). The sequence was collected from a man between 18 and 29 years old who had mild COVID-19 (a few samples of this study predate the infection). The sample titles of this study are shuffled in the database, so cell type and time point are left out; the donor was told from shared clones. Here the CDR3 is given as CASSPSGGDQETQYF. The DNA reads as follows: TGTGCCAGCAGCCCTAGCGGGGGGGATCAAGAGACCCAGTACTTC. Where the CDR3 stops, the reference TRBV7-8 and TRBJ2-5 genes take over; the full variable domain is GAGVSQSPRYKVAKRGQDVALRCDPISGHVSLFWYQQALGQGPEFLTYFQNEAQLDKSGLPSDRFFAERPEGSVSTLKIQRTQQEDSAVYLCASSPSGGDQETQYFGPGTRLLVL.